The next 27 T cell receptor beta chains were all read from a single sample in a study of cytomegalovirus exposure and HLA in healthy donors. PCR involved 60 Vbeta and 13 Jbeta primers. Using immunoSEQ multiplex PCR, the repertoire was profiled, and TCRdb retains in-frame clones only, with some absent. In the table there are approximately 110,000 clones, 78% of which are singletons. The sequenced material came from PBMCs. Source of these receptors: a man under 40 in good health and CMV-seronegative.

The genes are TRBV6-5 and TRBJ1-1; 10 bases map to TRBD1. J lost 1 base, V lost 5 bases, and 1 base had no gene match. This CDR3 has 14 residues. Germline CDR1 MNHEY, CDR2 SVGAGI. CDR3 region: CASSGTGANTEAFF. CDR3 bases: TGTGCCAGCAGTGGGACAGGGGCGAACACTGAAGCTTTCTTT.

DNA for the CDR3: TGTGCCAGCTCACCTGGGACAGGGGTGCCTGGCTACACCTTC. Translated, it gives CASSPGTGVPGYTF. The chain has TRBV18 and TRBJ1-2; TRBD1 agrees at 10 bases. Per the germline V gene, CDR1 is KGHSH and CDR2 is LQKENI. The CDR3 covers 14 residues. The V gene end was trimmed by 3 bases and the J gene end by 7 bases; junction bases not matched to a gene: 5.

The V and J genes are TRBV30 and TRBJ2-1; maybe TRBD2 (5 bases). The CDR3 runs to 16 residues. Trimming shortened V by 4 bases and J by 0 bases, and 16 bases separated the two germline ends. Germline V gives CDR1 GTSNPN, CDR2 SVGIG (reference sequence). The chain's CDR3 is CAWTEGVYGSYNEQFF. In DNA, the CDR3 is TGTGCCTGGACAGAGGGCGTTTATGGCTCCTACAATGAGCAGTTCTTC.

The chain links TRBV5-1 to TRBJ1-1, with 12 bases aligning to TRBD1. Germline values: CDR1 SGHRS, CDR2 YFSETQ. V gave up 0 bases and J gave up 1 base; unmatched junction bases: 10. The CDR3 sequence is 19 residues long. The CDR3 sequence: CASSLGRWGQGAPNTEAFF. The CDR3 DNA follows: TGCGCCAGCAGCTTGGGCCGGTGGGGACAGGGGGCGCCGAACACTGAAGCTTTCTTT.

The chain joins TRBV9 to TRBJ2-5; D is perhaps TRBD2 (6 bases). The J call could be wrong; TRBJ2-7 is a better fit for the DNA end. Germline V gives CDR1 SGDLS, CDR2 YYNGEE. The CDR3 contains 14 residues. The CDR3 nucleotides are TGTGCCAGCAGCGTAGAGGGGAGGACCTACGAGCAGTACTTC. It codes for CASSVEGRTYEQYF.

CDR3 sequence (DNA): TGTGCCAGCAGCTTATTCGGTCAGCCCCAGCATTTT. It encodes CASSLFGQPQHF. The chain carries TRBV11-2 and TRBJ1-5; D gene unclear. Trimming stripped 2 bases from V and 6 bases from J, with 5 bases between. This CDR3 spans 12 amino acids. Germline V lookup: CDR1 SGHAT, CDR2 FQNNGV.

This chain connects TRBV5-6 to TRBJ1-5, with TRBD1 matching 7 bases. CDR1 SGHDT and CDR2 YYEEEE come from the germline V gene. This CDR3 comprises 14 residues. V was pared by 4 bases and J by 7 bases, with 8 bases of the junction left unmatched. This chain's CDR3 is CASSPGTVVQPQHF. The CDR3 nucleotides are TGTGCCAGCAGCCCAGGGACAGTAGTGCAGCCCCAGCATTTT.

The chain is built from TRBV7-8 and TRBJ2-1; 9 bases are a match to TRBD1. The CDR3 sequence is 15 residues long. The junction had 5 bases not matched to a gene; V was cut back by 5 bases and J by 3 bases. Looked up from germline, CDR1 is SGHVS and CDR2 is FQNEAQ. The CDR3 here is CASSRRDRDYNEQFF. In DNA form, the CDR3 reads TGTGCCAGCAGCCGCCGGGACAGGGACTACAATGAGCAGTTCTTC. Supplemented by reference TRBV7-8 and TRBJ2-1, the full variable domain reads GAGVSQSPRYKVAKRGQDVALRCDPISGHVSLFWYQQALGQGPEFLTYFQNEAQLDKSGLPSDRFFAERPEGSVSTLKIQRTQQEDSAVYLCASSRRDRDYNEQFFGPGTRLTVL.

The chain is built from TRBV18 and TRBJ2-5, with D perhaps TRBD1 (7 bases). The V gene's germline CDR1 is KGHSH and CDR2 LQKENI. The V and J ends lost 7 bases and 4 bases respectively, with 22 bases between them. The CDR3 covers 16 residues. The CDR3 protein is CASWTRDSLGGETQYF. The CDR3 nucleotides are TGTGCCAGCTGGACCAGGGACAGCTTGGGGGGAGAGACCCAGTACTTC. Full variable domain (missing parts from reference TRBV18 and TRBJ2-5): NAGVMQNPRHLVRRRGQEARLRCSPMKGHSHVYWYRQLPEEGLKFMVYLQKENIIDESGMPKERFSAEFPKEGPSILRIQQVVRGDSAAYFCASWTRDSLGGETQYFGPGTRLLVL.

The chain joins TRBV4-1 to TRBJ2-1, with 9 nucleotides matching TRBD2. CDR3 length equals 16 residues. After removal of 1 base from V and 4 bases from J, the junction contained 5 bases not matched to a gene. Germline CDR1 and CDR2: MGHRA and YSYEKL. The CDR3 protein is CASSQVTSGRYNEQFF. CDR3 DNA: TGCGCCAGCAGCCAAGTGACTAGCGGAAGGTACAATGAGCAGTTCTTC.

This chain connects TRBV9 to TRBJ2-7, with TRBD2 as a possible D gene (6 bases). There are 16 residues in the CDR3. Trimming took 4 bases from V and 2 from J, leaving 19 bases between them. Germline CDR1 is SGDLS and CDR2 is YYNGEE. In nucleotides, the CDR3 is TGTGCCAGCAGCCCCGCCGGACAATGGGGGGCCTACGAGCAGTACTTC. Residues: CASSPAGQWGAYEQYF.

The CDR3 spells CASSVEGGAGTEAFF. CDR3 bases: TGTGCCAGCAGCGTAGAAGGGGGCGCGGGAACTGAAGCTTTCTTT. V gene TRBV9 combines with J gene TRBJ1-1; TRBD1 matches at 7 bases. With 0 bases clipped from V and 5 bases from J, the junction kept 7 bases outside the gene matches. The CDR3 has 15 residues. Per germline, CDR1 SGDLS and CDR2 YYNGEE.

The chain combines TRBV27 with TRBJ2-5, with 14 bases fitting TRBD2. V shed 5 bases and J 4 bases; nucleotides not matched to a gene: 9. This CDR3 contains 17 residues. Germline V lookup: CDR1 MNHEY, CDR2 SMNVEV (reference sequence). The CDR3 coding sequence is TGTGCCAGCAGTAAGGGACTAGCGGGAGATTTGCCAGAGACCCAGTACTTC. This sequence encodes CASSKGLAGDLPETQYF.

This clone showed up just a few times. The DNA for the CDR3 is TGTGCCACCAGCAGAGGAGGGGCAGGGGGACTAGCGGGATACAGATCCTACGAGCAGTACTTC. Protein sequence: CATSRGGAGGLAGYRSYEQYF. The rearrangement joins TRBV15 to TRBJ2-7, with 13 bases fitting TRBD2. Germline CDR1 LNHNV, CDR2 YYDKDF (reference sequence). Trimming at V came to 1 base and at J to 1 base, leaving 16 bases not matched to a gene. CDR3 size: 21 residues.

The V and J genes are TRBV7-8 and TRBJ2-1; possibly TRBD2 for D (6 bases). Trimming pared 4 bases from V and 5 bases from J, leaving 15 bases between. The CDR3 loop spans 15 amino acids. In germline, CDR1 is SGHVS, CDR2 FQNEAQ. The CDR3 region is CASSSPPGLNNEQFF. CDR3 sequence (DNA): TGTGCCAGCAGCTCCCCTCCGGGACTGAACAATGAGCAGTTCTTC.

This clone has a handful of counts. This chain uses TRBV4-2 with TRBJ1-1; possibly TRBD1 for D (6 bases). Trimming removed 1 base at V and 5 bases at J, with 17 bases between. CDR1 and CDR2 (germline): LGHNA, YNFKEQ. The CDR3 sequence is 16 residues long. CDR3 residues: CASSQVSEGVFTEAFF. As DNA, the CDR3 is TGTGCCAGCAGCCAAGTGTCCGAGGGGGTTTTTACTGAAGCTTTCTTT.

The chain joins TRBV4-1 to TRBJ2-7; D is perhaps TRBD1 (5 bases). The CDR3 runs to 15 residues. Trimming stripped 2 bases from V and 2 bases from J, with 13 bases between. Germline CDR1 is MGHRA and CDR2 is YSYEKL. Here the CDR3 reads CASSQMTAQPYEQYF. The CDR3 DNA reads TGCGCCAGCAGCCAAATGACAGCACAACCCTACGAGCAGTACTTC.

This chain links TRBV6-6 with TRBJ1-3; 9 positions match TRBD1. The CDR3 runs to 15 residues. Germline V lookup: CDR1 MNHNY, CDR2 SVGAGI (reference sequence). V lost 2 bases to trimming and J lost 7 bases; unmatched junction nucleotides: 6. The CDR3 bases are TGTGCCAGCAGTTACCCAGGGACAGGGCGGAACACCATATATTTT. This codes for CASSYPGTGRNTIYF.

The J gene is TRBJ1-1, the V gene TRBV28; possible D gene TRBD1, 6 bases. The length of the CDR3 is 15 residues. Germline V gives CDR1 MDHEN, CDR2 SYDVKM. V lost 2 bases to trimming and J lost 4 bases, with 14 bases between them. CDR3 nucleotide sequence: TGTGCCAGCAGTTTACGTCAGGGGCGCGGCACTGAAGCTTTCTTT. This codes for CASSLRQGRGTEAFF. Combining the CDR3 with reference TRBV28 and TRBJ1-1 gives the whole variable domain DVKVTQSSRYLVKRTGEKVFLECVQDMDHENMFWYRQDPGLGLRLIYFSYDVKMKEKGDIPEGYSVSREKKERFSLILESASTNQTSMYLCASSLRQGRGTEAFFGQGTRLTVV.

The chain combines TRBV13 with TRBJ2-5; D perhaps matches TRBD1 (6 bases). The germline V gene has CDR1 PRHDT and CDR2 FYEKMQ (reference sequence). The CDR3 is made up of 13 amino acids. V dropped 3 bases and J dropped 4 bases, with 9 bases sitting between them. The CDR3 here is CASSFQGPETQYF. The CDR3, as DNA: TGTGCCAGCAGCTTCCAGGGGCCAGAGACCCAGTACTTC.

This clone was detected only once. The germline gene is not matched at one end of the junction; a read error may be the cause. The rearrangement uses TRBV7-7 and TRBJ2-1, with TRBD2 matching 7 bases. Per the germline V gene, CDR1 is SSHAT and CDR2 is FNYEAQ (reference sequence). The CDR3 runs 14 residues. The CDR3: CASSLGLGAVEQFF. CDR3 DNA: TGTGCTAGCAGCTTAGGACTAGGAGCAGTTGAGCAGTTCTTC.

The chain joins TRBV6-1 to TRBJ1-2; TRBD1 matches 9 bases. Trimming cost V 4 bases and J 4 bases; bases outside gene matches: 13. Germline CDR1 MNHNS, CDR2 SASEGT. CDR3 length: 17 residues. The CDR3 here is CASSVTFSGTGSYGYTF. The CDR3 DNA is TGTGCCAGCAGTGTAACATTTTCCGGGACAGGGTCCTATGGCTACACCTTC.

The V and J genes are TRBV5-1 and TRBJ2-1, with 10 positions matching TRBD2. The V gene end was trimmed by 0 bases and the J gene end by 1 base; junction bases not matched to a gene: 4. The CDR3 spans 17 residues. The germline CDR1 and CDR2 sequences are SGHRS and YFSETQ. The CDR3 DNA is TGCGCCAGCAGCTTGGAAATTAGCGGGGGGTCCTACAATGAGCAGTTCTTC. The encoded protein is CASSLEISGGSYNEQFF.

The rearrangement joins TRBV27 to TRBJ2-1; D perhaps matches TRBD1 (6 bases). Trimming took 4 bases from V and 5 from J, leaving 15 bases between them. This CDR3 spans 15 amino acids. Germline V gives CDR1 MNHEY, CDR2 SMNVEV (reference sequence). The CDR3 loop reads CASSSQPGHHNEQFF. DNA of the CDR3: TGTGCCAGCAGTTCACAACCGGGACACCACAATGAGCAGTTCTTC.

J is TRBJ2-5 and V is TRBV11-2, with TRBD1 identical over 8 bases. V shed 5 bases, J shed 4 bases, and the junction held 3 bases outside the gene matches. Germline V gives CDR1 SGHAT, CDR2 FQNNGV. The CDR3 runs 13 residues. The CDR3 coding sequence is TGTGCCAGCAGCCCGGGACAGGTAGAGACCCAGTACTTC. Its protein product is CASSPGQVETQYF. Based on the CDR3 plus reference TRBV11-2 and TRBJ2-5, the full variable domain is EAGVAQSPRYKIIEKRQSVAFWCNPISGHATLYWYQQILGQGPKLLIQFQNNGVVDDSQLPKDRFSAERLKGVDSTLKIQPAKLEDSAVYLCASSPGQVETQYFGPGTRLLVL.

The V call is TRBV6-5, the J call TRBJ2-7; the D gene is possibly TRBD2 (5 bases). CDR3 size: 15 residues. With 2 bases removed from V and 1 base from J, the gap between germline ends came to 12 bases. Germline V lookup: CDR1 MNHEY, CDR2 SVGAGI. CDR3: CASSYEGHFSYEQYF. Here the CDR3 DNA reads TGTGCCAGCAGTTACGAGGGCCATTTTTCCTACGAGCAGTACTTC.

This chain links TRBV9 with TRBJ2-2; 10 positions match TRBD2. Per the germline V gene, CDR1 is SGDLS and CDR2 is YYNGEE. There are 19 residues in the CDR3. After removal of 0 bases from V and 5 bases from J, the junction contained 13 bases not matched to a gene. The CDR3 coding sequence is TGTGCCAGCAGCGTAGTCTCATCCTCTAGCGGGAGTGGTACCGGGGAGCTGTTTTTT. Its translation is CASSVVSSSSGSGTGELFF.